This T cell receptor (beta chain) stems from a study of spatial heterogeneity in lung cancer. Looking at the study overall: The donor group consisted of over 55 patients who had untreated, early-stage non-small cell lung cancer. The study's findings and limits: More often at tumor resection than at routine follow-up, ubiquitous expanded tumor TCRs were detected in the blood.

Germline values: CDR1 MDHEN, CDR2 SYDVKM. The V end lost 6 bases, the J end lost 3 bases, and 15 bases lay between the germline ends. This CDR3 spans 14 amino acids. This clonotype was counted ten times or more. Its cognate antigen is unknown. The study tagged each TCR cDNA molecule with a unique molecular identifier. A single record per CDR3 protein comes from TCRdb applying MiXCR to the 5' RACE reads. The data hold tens of thousands of distinct CDR3 sequences, with approximately 8.9% observed a single time. Documented time point: blood at routine non-recurrence follow-up after resection. Sequencing was performed on whole RNA extracted from tumor and nontumor lung tissue, or from frozen PBMC, and the material was left unsorted.

J is TRBJ2-7 and V is TRBV28; TRBD1 might be the D (5 bases). This TCR derives from a female donor with early-stage non-small cell lung cancer. This specimen consisted of PBMCs, obtained at follow-up. CDR3 sequence (DNA): TGTGCCAGCAGCAGGACAACCTTCTACTACGAGCAGTACTTC. Protein: CASSRTTFYYEQYF.